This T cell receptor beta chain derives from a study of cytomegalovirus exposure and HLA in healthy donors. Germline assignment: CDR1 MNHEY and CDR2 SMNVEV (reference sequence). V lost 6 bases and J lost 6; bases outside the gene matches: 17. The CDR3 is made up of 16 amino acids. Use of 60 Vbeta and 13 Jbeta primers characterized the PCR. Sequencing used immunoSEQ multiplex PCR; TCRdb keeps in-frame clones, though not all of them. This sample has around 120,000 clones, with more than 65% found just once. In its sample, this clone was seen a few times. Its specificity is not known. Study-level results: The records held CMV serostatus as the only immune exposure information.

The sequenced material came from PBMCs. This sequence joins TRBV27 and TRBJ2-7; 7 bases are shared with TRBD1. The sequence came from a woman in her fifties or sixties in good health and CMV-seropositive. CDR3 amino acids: CASRSHSGTEKGEQYF. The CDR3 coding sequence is TGTGCCAGCAGATCGCATTCCGGGACAGAGAAGGGCGAGCAGTACTTC.